The rows below give T cell receptor beta chains drawn from one sample of a study of vaccination effects on CD4 cells after COVID-19. These receptors' antigens are unknown. TCRdb's table, derived via immunoSEQ multiplex PCR, lists solely in-frame clones and lacks some. The sample contains under 25,000 clones, roughly 80% of which appear only once. The material sequenced was CD4+ T cells from PBMCs cultured with HCoV-NL63 spike peptides, taken before COVID-19 vaccination. These receptors came from a human donor who received a COVID-19 vaccine. CDR3s include the opening cysteine and the closing phenylalanine or tryptophan. The D gene is left open where the match is weak. Not every row has a clone size; where given, it reads once, few, many or a size class.

>TRBV20-1|NA|TRBJ1-1|TRBD1
TGCAGTGCTAGTTGGGGACAGGGTGGGACTGAAGCTTTCTTT
CSASWGQGGTEAFF
>TRBV12-3/TRBV12-4|NA|TRBJ1-1|NA
TGTGCCAGCGGAACGGGGAGACACACTGAAGCTTTCTTT
CASGTGRHTEAFF
>TRBV30|NA|TRBJ2-7|NA
TGTGCCTGGAGTATAACAGGGCGGTACGAGCAGTACTTC
CAWSITGRYEQYF
>TRBV6-5|once|TRBJ1-1|NA
TGTGCCAGCAGTTACGGAGGGGTGAACACTGAAGCTTTCTTT
CASSYGGVNTEAFF
>TRBV4-1|few|TRBJ1-5|NA
TGCGCCAGCAGCTCCCAGGGGTTCCAGCCCCAGCATTTT
CASSSQGFQPQHF
>TRBV4-1|once|TRBJ1-5|NA
TGCGCCAGCAGTCGAGGACAAAGTGAAGGGACCCAGCATTTT
CASSRGQSEGTQHF
>TRBV27|NA|TRBJ1-2|NA
TGTGCCAGCAGTTCCCCCGGGACACCGAACTATGGCTACACCTTC
CASSSPGTPNYGYTF
>TRBV4-1|NA|TRBJ2-7|NA
TGCGCCAGCAGCCACCCGGGGGGCAGGGGAATCTACGAGCAGTACTTC
CASSHPGGRGIYEQYF
>TRBV3-1/TRBV3-2|NA|TRBJ1-1|TRBD1
TGTGCCAGCAGCCAAGTACAGGGGGCAAGAACTGAAGCTTTCTTT
CASSQVQGARTEAFF
>TRBV5-1|NA|TRBJ2-2|NA
TGCGCCAGCAGCTTCCGGACTACTAACACCGGGGAGCTGTTTTTT
CASSFRTTNTGELFF
>TRBV10-3|few|TRBJ1-2|NA
TGTGCCACGCAGTGCCCCGGGGGCTACACCTTC
CATQCPGGYTF
>TRBV2|NA|TRBJ1-4|TRBD1
TGTGCCAGCAGGCGAACAGGGGTTGTTGGTGAAAAACTGTTTTTT
CASRRTGVVGEKLFF
>TRBV7-2|few|TRBJ2-7|NA
TGTGCCAGCAGCCCCCGGACGGAACGCTACGAGCAGTACTTC
CASSPRTERYEQYF
>TRBV3-1/TRBV3-2|NA|TRBJ2-5|NA
TGTGCCAGCAGCCGAGGGGCCCAAGAGACCCAGTACTTC
CASSRGAQETQYF
>TRBV18|NA|TRBJ1-3|NA
TGTGCCAGCTCACCACCGAGAGTTTTCGACACCATATATTTT
CASSPPRVFDTIYF
>TRBV7-2|NA|TRBJ2-5|NA
TGTGCCAGCAGCTTGGCCAGGGGAGGAGAGACCCAGTACTTC
CASSLARGGETQYF
>TRBV25-1|NA|TRBJ1-6|NA
TGTGCCAGCAGTGAATCTCAGGGTAATTCACCCCTCCACTTT
CASSESQGNSPLHF
>TRBV25-1|few|TRBJ2-5|NA
TGTGCCAGCAGTGAAATCAAAGAGACCCAGTACTTC
CASSEIKETQYF
>TRBV30|NA|TRBJ2-3|NA
TGTGCCTGGAGTGTACGGTTGGCGGCCACAGATACGCAGTATTTT
CAWSVRLAATDTQYF
>TRBV7-2|NA|TRBJ2-3|NA
TGTGCCAGCAGCTCCAGGACCGTACACACAGATACGCAGTATTTT
CASSSRTVHTDTQYF
>TRBV28|NA|TRBJ1-2|NA
TGTGCCAGCAGCCTACAGGGATGGAAAGGCTACACCTTC
CASSLQGWKGYTF
>TRBV6-1|once|TRBJ2-2|NA
TGTGCCAGCAGTGATCAATGGGACCGTCCGTACACCGGGGAGCTGTTTTTT
CASSDQWDRPYTGELFF
>TRBV11-2|once|TRBJ1-1|NA
TGTGCCAGTAGCTTCCGCCAGGGTATGACTGAAGCTTTCTTT
CASSFRQGMTEAFF
>TRBV5-1|few|TRBJ1-6|NA
TGCGCCAGCAGGTCTCCAGGGAGCCATTCACCCCTCCACTTT
CASRSPGSHSPLHF
>TRBV6-2/TRBV6-3|NA|TRBJ2-7|TRBD2
TGTGCCAGCAGTTACTCCTCGGGACTAGCGGGTGGCAAGCAGTACTTC
CASSYSSGLAGGKQYF
>TRBV14|NA|TRBJ1-3|NA
TGTGCCAGCAGCGCCCGGCTGGACAGAGGAAACACCATATATTTT
CASSARLDRGNTIYF
>TRBV6-5|NA|TRBJ2-5|NA
TGTGCCAGCAGAGCTTTGGAGACCCAGTACTTC
CASRALETQYF
>TRBV6-5|once|TRBJ1-6|TRBD1
TGTGCCAGCAGTCCAACGGGACAGGATAATTCACCCCTCCACTTT
CASSPTGQDNSPLHF
>TRBV27|NA|TRBJ2-7|NA
TGTGCCAGCAGTCCCGCAGGGGGGCGGGGACCCTACGAGCAGTACTTC
CASSPAGGRGPYEQYF
>TRBV11-2|NA|TRBJ2-1|TRBD2
TGTGCCAGCAGCTTAGATTGGCTAGCGGGAGGTAATGAGCAGTTCTTC
CASSLDWLAGGNEQFF
>TRBV7-2|NA|TRBJ1-1|NA
TGTGCCAGCAGCTTCTTGGGAGGTACTGAAGCTTTCTTT
CASSFLGGTEAFF
>TRBV7-2|NA|TRBJ2-7|NA
TGTGCCAGCAGCTTAACCTCATACGAGCAGTACTTC
CASSLTSYEQYF
>TRBV11-3|NA|TRBJ2-1|TRBD2
TGTGCCAGCAGCTTGTCTAGCGGAGACTACAATGAGCAGTTCTTC
CASSLSSGDYNEQFF
>TRBV5-1|NA|TRBJ2-1|NA
TGCGCCAGCAGCTTAGGAACCTACAATGAGCAGTTCTTC
CASSLGTYNEQFF
>TRBV24-1|NA|TRBJ2-2|TRBD1
TGTGCCACCAGTGATTTACCGGGACAGGCTAACACCGGGGAGCTGTTTTTT
CATSDLPGQANTGELFF
>TRBV5-5|NA|TRBJ1-2|NA
TGTGCCAGCAGCTTATCCAGACAGGACTATGGCTACACCTTC
CASSLSRQDYGYTF
>TRBV25-1|NA|TRBJ1-1|NA
TGTGCCAGCAATCAAGGGGGGCGCCCTGAAGCTTTCTTT
CASNQGGRPEAFF
>TRBV9|once|TRBJ1-1|NA
TGTGCCAGCAGCGTTGCAGGCATGAACACTGAAGCTTTCTTT
CASSVAGMNTEAFF
>TRBV6-5|few|TRBJ1-1|TRBD1
TGTGCCAGCAGAATCGGACAGGGGGCATCCACTGAAGCTTTCTTT
CASRIGQGASTEAFF
>TRBV27|NA|TRBJ2-1|NA
TGTGCCAGCAGTTTTCGGTGGAATGAGCAGTTCTTC
CASSFRWNEQFF
>TRBV14|NA|TRBJ2-5|NA
TGTGCCAGCAGCCAAGAAGGAAACCAGTACTTC
CASSQEGNQYF
>TRBV30|NA|TRBJ2-5|NA
TGTGCCTGGAGTGTTACGGTTGACAGCCCTGGGACCCAGTACTTC
CAWSVTVDSPGTQYF
>TRBV19|NA|TRBJ1-2|NA
TGTGCCAGTAGTAAGAGCCAGACACAAGGGTACTATGGCTACACCTTC
CASSKSQTQGYYGYTF
>TRBV6-5|NA|TRBJ1-2|NA
TGTGCCAGCAGCCTCGATGGGACCGACTATGGCTACACCTTC
CASSLDGTDYGYTF
>TRBV6-2/TRBV6-3|NA|TRBJ2-1|NA
TGTGCCAGCAGTTACGGACCGGCGCACTACAATGAGCAGTTCTTC
CASSYGPAHYNEQFF
>TRBV27|NA|TRBJ1-4|TRBD1
TGTGCCAGCAGTTTATCCCCTACAGGGGTAAAACTGTTTTTT
CASSLSPTGVKLFF
>TRBV18|NA|TRBJ1-1|NA
TGTGCCAGCTCACCGGCGGCCGATCTTGAAGCTTTCTTT
CASSPAADLEAFF
>TRBV7-9|NA|TRBJ2-5|NA
TGTGCCAGCAGCTTGGGAGGTCAAGAGACCCAGTACTTC
CASSLGGQETQYF
>TRBV7-3|NA|TRBJ2-3|TRBD2
TGTGCCAGCAGTTTTAGCGGGGGGGCCCCAGATACGCAGTATTTT
CASSFSGGAPDTQYF
>TRBV30|NA|TRBJ2-1|TRBD2
TGTGCCTGGAGTGTAATGCTGGTAGCGGGAGGGCCGAATGAGCAGTTCTTC
CAWSVMLVAGGPNEQFF
>TRBV9|once|TRBJ2-5|TRBD1
TGTGCCAGCAGCGTAGGAGGGGGCAGCTCGGAGACCCAGTACTTC
CASSVGGGSSETQYF
>TRBV5-1|few|TRBJ2-7|TRBD2
TGCGCCAGCAGCTTGGGGACTAGCGGGATCCGCGAGCAGTACTTC
CASSLGTSGIREQYF
>TRBV5-4|NA|TRBJ1-1|NA
TGTGCCAGCAGCGAACAGGGTATTACTGAAGCTTTCTTT
CASSEQGITEAFF